This entry describes one T cell receptor (beta chain). The data were taken from a study of blood T cell repertoires in COVID-19. Only in-frame clones appear in the TCRdb table, and some are missing; sequencing was by immunoSEQ multiplex PCR. The sample yields about 430,000 clones, approximately 90% seen once. This clonotype was sampled from a woman between 18 and 29 years old who had been exposed to COVID-19. Source material: PBMCs or T cells enriched from blood (not recorded which).

The chain's CDR3 is CATDSLNSGNTIYF. DNA of the CDR3: TGTGCCACTGACAGCCTTAACTCTGGAAACACCATATATTTT. This chain connects TRBV5-4 to TRBJ1-3; maybe TRBD1 (5 bases). Per germline, CDR1 SGHNT and CDR2 YYREEE (reference sequence). V lost 9 bases to trimming and J lost 0 bases, with 13 bases between them. This CDR3 has 14 amino acids. Full variable domain (outside the CDR3, taken from reference TRBV5-4 and TRBJ1-3): ETGVTQSPTHLIKTRGQQVTLRCSSQSGHNTVSWYQQALGQGPQFIFQYYREEENGRGNFPPRFSGLQFPNYSSELNVNALELDDSALYLCATDSLNSGNTIYFGEGSWLTVV.